The rows below give T cell receptor beta chains drawn from one sample of a study of blood T cell repertoires in COVID-19. Some clones are missing from TCRdb's copy, which holds only in-frame ones; the method was immunoSEQ multiplex PCR. The data contain tens of thousands of clones, 87% of them singletons. Sequenced input: peripheral blood. These receptors originate from a human donor with acute or convalescent COVID-19. The donor label of this sample is uncertain. CDR3s include the opening cysteine and the closing phenylalanine or tryptophan. A D gene is named only where the DNA matches it firmly. Size is omitted from some rows. Given values are once, few, many or a class for expanded clones.

J: TRBJ2-1
V: TRBV25-1
D: -
size: once
length: 14
DNA: TGTGCCAGCAGGGGTCCAGGATGGTTCGGTGAGCAGTTCTTC
CDR3: CASRGPGWFGEQFF

J: TRBJ1-1
V: TRBV3-1/TRBV3-2
D: TRBD1
size: -
length: 14
DNA: TGTGCCAGCAGCCAAGGCGGTCAGGGGGCGCCTGTGTTCTTT
CDR3: CASSQGGQGAPVFF

J: TRBJ1-4
V: TRBV5-6
D: -
size: -
length: 14
DNA: TGTGCCAGCAGCTTTGGGGCGGCTAATGAAAAACTGTTTTTT
CDR3: CASSFGAANEKLFF

J: TRBJ1-3
V: TRBV3-1/TRBV3-2
D: -
size: -
length: 14
DNA: TGTGCCAGCAGCCAAGCAGGGCTCGGAAACACCATATATTTT
CDR3: CASSQAGLGNTIYF

J: TRBJ1-2
V: TRBV6-5
D: -
size: -
length: 14
DNA: TGTGCCAGCAGTTACTATCGGGGGGACTATGGCTACACCTTC
CDR3: CASSYYRGDYGYTF

J: TRBJ1-1
V: TRBV27
D: TRBD1
size: few
length: 16
DNA: TGTGCCAGCAGATCGGTGACAGGGAGAGTGAACACTGAAGCTTTCTTT
CDR3: CASRSVTGRVNTEAFF

J: TRBJ1-6
V: TRBV9
D: -
size: once
length: 16
DNA: TGTGCCAGCAGCGTAGATGGCAGGGCCTATAATTCACCCCTCCACTTT
CDR3: CASSVDGRAYNSPLHF

J: TRBJ2-5
V: TRBV6-1
D: TRBD2
size: -
length: 14
DNA: TGTGCCAGCAGGGGACTAGCCGCACAAGAGACCCAGTACTTC
CDR3: CASRGLAAQETQYF

J: TRBJ2-5
V: TRBV11-2
D: TRBD2
size: -
length: 16
DNA: TGTGCCAGCAGCTTGGGCCGGGGAGCGGGAGGAGAGACCCAGTACTTC
CDR3: CASSLGRGAGGETQYF

J: TRBJ2-7
V: TRBV28
D: TRBD1
size: once
length: 14
DNA: TGTGCCAGCAGTAAGACAGGGGGCGTATACGAGCAGTACTTC
CDR3: CASSKTGGVYEQYF

J: TRBJ2-1
V: TRBV4-2
D: TRBD2
size: -
length: 17
DNA: TGTGCCAGCAGCCAAGACCATACTAGCGGGGTTTCGAATGAGCAGTTCTTC
CDR3: CASSQDHTSGVSNEQFF

J: TRBJ2-2
V: TRBV2
D: -
size: -
length: 14
DNA: TGTGCCAGCAGTGGGGAGATGAACACCGGGGAGCTGTTTTTT
CDR3: CASSGEMNTGELFF

J: TRBJ2-2
V: TRBV29-1
D: TRBD1
size: -
length: 14
DNA: TGCAGCGCTACGACAGGGAGGAACACCGGGGAGCTGTTTTTT
CDR3: CSATTGRNTGELFF

J: TRBJ2-2
V: TRBV11-3
D: -
size: once
length: 13
DNA: TGTGCCAGCAGCTCCGTAGCATCCGGGGAGCTGTTTTTT
CDR3: CASSSVASGELFF

J: TRBJ2-5
V: TRBV18
D: TRBD1
size: -
length: 13
DNA: TGTGCCAGCTCCGGACAGGGTCAAGAGACCCAGTACTTC
CDR3: CASSGQGQETQYF

J: TRBJ1-1
V: TRBV2
D: TRBD1
size: -
length: 14
DNA: TGTGCCAGCAGTGAGGGGACAGGGAACACTGAAGCTTTCTTT
CDR3: CASSEGTGNTEAFF

J: TRBJ1-4
V: TRBV3-1/TRBV3-2
D: TRBD1
size: few
length: 15
DNA: TGTGCCAGCAGCCAAGGAACCGGGACAGGGGGAAAACTGTTTTTT
CDR3: CASSQGTGTGGKLFF

J: TRBJ2-7
V: TRBV13
D: -
size: -
length: 12
DNA: TGTGCCAGCAGCAAGACAGAGGACGAGCAGTACTTC
CDR3: CASSKTEDEQYF

J: TRBJ2-3
V: TRBV19
D: TRBD1
size: -
length: 17
DNA: TGTGCCAGTAGTATTACCGGGACAGGGATCCGCACAGATACGCAGTATTTT
CDR3: CASSITGTGIRTDTQYF

J: TRBJ2-3
V: TRBV5-1
D: TRBD2
size: -
length: 17
DNA: TGCGCCAGCAGCTTGTCCCAACTAGCGGGAGTCACAGATACGCAGTATTTT
CDR3: CASSLSQLAGVTDTQYF

J: TRBJ2-2
V: TRBV28
D: TRBD1
size: -
length: 14
DNA: TGTGCCAGCGGGACAGGGACCAACACCGGGGAGCTGTTTTTT
CDR3: CASGTGTNTGELFF

J: TRBJ1-1
V: TRBV6-5
D: -
size: -
length: 15
DNA: TGTGCCAGCAGTTACTCCTTGCGGGTGAACACTGAAGCTTTCTTT
CDR3: CASSYSLRVNTEAFF

J: TRBJ2-1
V: TRBV11-3
D: -
size: -
length: 15
DNA: TGTGCCAGCAGCTTAGATTTCGGCTCCTACAATGAGCAGTTCTTC
CDR3: CASSLDFGSYNEQFF

J: TRBJ1-2
V: TRBV28
D: TRBD1
size: -
length: 14
DNA: TGTGCCAGCAGTTTGGGACAGGGGGACTATGGCTACACCTTC
CDR3: CASSLGQGDYGYTF

J: TRBJ2-3
V: TRBV30
D: TRBD2
size: once
length: 13
DNA: TGTGCCTCTAGCGGGGGGCACACAGATACGCAGTATTTT
CDR3: CASSGGHTDTQYF

J: TRBJ1-2
V: TRBV25-1
D: -
size: -
length: 13
DNA: TGTGCCAGCAGTGAATCCGTTAGTAGTGGCTACACCTTC
CDR3: CASSESVSSGYTF